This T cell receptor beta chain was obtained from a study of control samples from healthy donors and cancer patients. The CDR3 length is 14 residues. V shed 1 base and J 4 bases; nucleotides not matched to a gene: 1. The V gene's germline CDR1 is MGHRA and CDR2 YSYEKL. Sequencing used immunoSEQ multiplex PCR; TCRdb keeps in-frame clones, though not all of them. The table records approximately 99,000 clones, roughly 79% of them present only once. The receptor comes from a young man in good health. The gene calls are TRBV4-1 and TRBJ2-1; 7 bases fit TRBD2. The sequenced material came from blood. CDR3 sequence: CASSQGRGYNEQFF. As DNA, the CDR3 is TGCGCCAGCAGCCAAGGGCGGGGGTACAATGAGCAGTTCTTC.